Below, one T cell receptor beta chain is given with its context. Antigen unknown. The data were obtained in a study of cytomegalovirus exposure and HLA in healthy donors. Trimming took 0 bases from V and 0 from J, leaving 9 bases between them. Germline lookup yields CDR1 SGHNT and CDR2 YYREEE (reference sequence). This CDR3 is built from 16 residues. This PCR relied on a set of 60 Vbeta primers and 13 Jbeta primers. Clones were read by immunoSEQ multiplex PCR, and TCRdb kept only the in-frame ones, dropping some. The table has roughly 60,000 clones, approximately 70% seen once. Study-wide results and limits: Data from an earlier analysis indicated that most TCR beta V segments were productive either about 90% or about 30% of the time.

The TCR sequence derives from a woman aged 55-70 years in good health and CMV-seropositive. Input material: PBMCs. The chain combines TRBV5-4 with TRBJ2-2; D gene unclear. CDR3 nucleotide sequence: TGTGCCAGCAGCTTGGGGGTGGCGGCGAACACCGGGGAGCTGTTTTTT. Translated: CASSLGVAANTGELFF.